This section outlines one T cell receptor (beta chain) sequence together with its context. This sample is part of a study of blood T cell repertoires in COVID-19. About the research overall: The origin of the acute and convalescent COVID-19 samples was the United States, Italy and Spain.

Ages ranged from roughly 18 to 100 years, with residence in about 23 US areas. Donors in Cohort 3 who had recovered were those with two negative PCRs, healthcare professional clearance, or resolution of their symptoms. In the source study's methods: For nucleated cells, counts were estimated from reference gene primer amplification. Libraries were prepared by immunoSEQ multiplex PCR; TCRdb keeps only in-frame clonotypes and omits some of them. From that table come the V and J calls and clone size; the DNA was used to work out D and trimming. The profile shows a few hundred thousand clones, 80% to 90% of them singletons. V dropped 3 bases and J dropped 2; count of bases not matched to a gene: 15. The CDR3 covers 18 residues.

Material: PBMCs or T cells enriched from blood (not recorded which). This TCR derives from a woman between 18 and 29 years old who had recovered from COVID-19. The chain employs TRBV23-1 and TRBJ2-5; 7 nucleotides match TRBD1. TRBV23-1 is noted as an ORF with a role that remains uncertain. The CDR3 protein is CASSQGLQGEVWQETQYF. Here the CDR3 DNA reads TGCGCCAGCAGTCAGGGGTTGCAGGGGGAAGTGTGGCAAGAGACCCAGTACTTC.